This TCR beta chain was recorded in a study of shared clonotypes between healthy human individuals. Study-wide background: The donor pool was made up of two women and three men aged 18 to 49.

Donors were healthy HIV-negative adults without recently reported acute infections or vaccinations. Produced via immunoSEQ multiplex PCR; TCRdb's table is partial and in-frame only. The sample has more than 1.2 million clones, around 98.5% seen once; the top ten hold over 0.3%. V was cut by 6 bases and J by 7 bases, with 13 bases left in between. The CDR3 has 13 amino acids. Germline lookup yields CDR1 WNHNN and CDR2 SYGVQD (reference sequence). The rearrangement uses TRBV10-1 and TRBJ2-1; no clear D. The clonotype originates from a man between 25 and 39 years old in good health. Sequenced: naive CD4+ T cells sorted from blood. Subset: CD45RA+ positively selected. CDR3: CASSAIIGNEQFF. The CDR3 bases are TGCGCCAGCAGCGCCATTATAGGGAATGAGCAGTTCTTC.